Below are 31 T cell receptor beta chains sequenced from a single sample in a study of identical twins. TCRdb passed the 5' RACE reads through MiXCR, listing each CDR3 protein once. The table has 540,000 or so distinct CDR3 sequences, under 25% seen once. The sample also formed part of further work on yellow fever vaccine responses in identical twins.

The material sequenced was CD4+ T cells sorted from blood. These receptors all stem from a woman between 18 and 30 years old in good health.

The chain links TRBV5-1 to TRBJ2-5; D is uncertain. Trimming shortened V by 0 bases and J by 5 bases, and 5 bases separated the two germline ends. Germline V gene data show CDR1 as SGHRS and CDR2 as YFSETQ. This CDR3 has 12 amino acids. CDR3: CASSLESETQYF. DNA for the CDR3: TGCGCCAGCAGCTTGGAATCGGAGACCCAGTACTTC.

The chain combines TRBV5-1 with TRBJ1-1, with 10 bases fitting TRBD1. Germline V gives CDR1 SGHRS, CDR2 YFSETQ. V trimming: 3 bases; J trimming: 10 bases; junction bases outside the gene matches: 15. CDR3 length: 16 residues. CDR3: CASSSINLKDRGIAFF. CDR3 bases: TGCGCCAGCAGCTCAATAAACCTAAAGGACAGGGGGATAGCTTTCTTT.

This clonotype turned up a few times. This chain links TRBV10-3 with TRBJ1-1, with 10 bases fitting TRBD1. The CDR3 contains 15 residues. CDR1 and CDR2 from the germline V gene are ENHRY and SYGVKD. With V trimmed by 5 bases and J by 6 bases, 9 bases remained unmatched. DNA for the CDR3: TGTGCCATCAGTATGCCGGGACAGGGGAGGTCTGAAGCTTTCTTT. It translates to CAISMPGQGRSEAFF.

The CDR3 nucleotides read TGCGCCAGCAGCCACGGAGCGGGAGGAAAGAATGAGCAGTTCTTC. Its protein product is CASSHGAGGKNEQFF. The chain is built from TRBV4-1 and TRBJ2-1; 9 positions match TRBD2. V shed 3 bases and J 7 bases; nucleotides not matched to a gene: 7. The CDR3 has 15 residues. The germline V gene encodes CDR1 MGHRA and CDR2 YSYEKL.

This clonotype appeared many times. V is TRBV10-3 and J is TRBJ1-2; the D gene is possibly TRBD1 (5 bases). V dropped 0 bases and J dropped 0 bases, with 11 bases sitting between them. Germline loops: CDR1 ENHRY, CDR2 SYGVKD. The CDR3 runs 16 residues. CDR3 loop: CAISESWGTANYGYTF. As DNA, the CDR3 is TGTGCCATCAGTGAGTCTTGGGGCACAGCTAACTATGGCTACACCTTC.

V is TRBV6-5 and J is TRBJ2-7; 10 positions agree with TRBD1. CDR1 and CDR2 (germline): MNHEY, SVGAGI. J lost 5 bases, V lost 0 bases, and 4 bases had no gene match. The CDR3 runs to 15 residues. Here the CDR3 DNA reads TGTGCCAGCAGTTACTCGGGGGACAGGGGCCACGAGCAGTACTTC. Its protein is CASSYSGDRGHEQYF.

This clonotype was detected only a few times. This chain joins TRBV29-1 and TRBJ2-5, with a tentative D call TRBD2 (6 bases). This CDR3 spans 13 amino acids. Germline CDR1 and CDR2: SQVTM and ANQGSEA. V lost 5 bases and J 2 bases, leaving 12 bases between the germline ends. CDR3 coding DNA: TGCAGCGTTCTCGGGGGAGTACAAGAGACCCAGTACTTC. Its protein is CSVLGGVQETQYF.

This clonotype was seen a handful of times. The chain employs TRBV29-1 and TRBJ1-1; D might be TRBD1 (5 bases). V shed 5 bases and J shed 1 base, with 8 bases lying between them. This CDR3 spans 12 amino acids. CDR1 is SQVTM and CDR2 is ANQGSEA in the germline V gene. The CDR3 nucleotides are TGCAGCGTTCGGGACTCGAACACTGAAGCTTTCTTT. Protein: CSVRDSNTEAFF.

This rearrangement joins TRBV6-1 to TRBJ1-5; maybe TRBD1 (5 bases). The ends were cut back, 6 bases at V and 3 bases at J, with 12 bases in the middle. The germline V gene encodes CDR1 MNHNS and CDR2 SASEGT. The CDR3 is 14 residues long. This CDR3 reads CASSWRGVNQPQHF. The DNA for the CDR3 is TGTGCCAGCAGCTGGCGAGGGGTCAATCAGCCCCAGCATTTT.

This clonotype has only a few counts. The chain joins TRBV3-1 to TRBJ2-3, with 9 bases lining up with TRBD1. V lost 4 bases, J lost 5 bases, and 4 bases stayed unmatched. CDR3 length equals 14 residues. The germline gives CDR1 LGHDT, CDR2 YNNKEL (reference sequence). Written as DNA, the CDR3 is TGTGCCAGCAGCCGACAGGGGGGGCTAGATACGCAGTATTTT. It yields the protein CASSRQGGLDTQYF.

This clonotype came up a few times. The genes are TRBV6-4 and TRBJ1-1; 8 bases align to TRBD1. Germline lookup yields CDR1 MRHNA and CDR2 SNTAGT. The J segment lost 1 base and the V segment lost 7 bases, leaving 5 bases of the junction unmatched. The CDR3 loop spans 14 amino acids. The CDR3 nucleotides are TGTGCCAGCAAGATCGGGACAGGGAACACTGAAGCTTTCTTT. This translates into CASKIGTGNTEAFF.

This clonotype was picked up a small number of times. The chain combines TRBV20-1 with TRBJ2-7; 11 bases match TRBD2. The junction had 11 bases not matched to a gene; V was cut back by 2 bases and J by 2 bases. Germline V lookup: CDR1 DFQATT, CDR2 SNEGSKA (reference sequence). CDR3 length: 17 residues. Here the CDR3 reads CSARPLTSGSSTYEQYF. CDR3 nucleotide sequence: TGCAGTGCTAGACCCCTTACTAGCGGGAGTAGTACCTACGAGCAGTACTTC.

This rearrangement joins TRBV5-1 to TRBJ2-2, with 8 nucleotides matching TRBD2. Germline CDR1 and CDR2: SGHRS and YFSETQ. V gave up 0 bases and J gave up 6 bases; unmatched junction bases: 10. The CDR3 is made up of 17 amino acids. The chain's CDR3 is CASSLEVAGTIPGELFF. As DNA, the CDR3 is TGCGCCAGCAGCTTGGAGGTAGCGGGGACCATCCCCGGGGAGCTGTTTTTT.

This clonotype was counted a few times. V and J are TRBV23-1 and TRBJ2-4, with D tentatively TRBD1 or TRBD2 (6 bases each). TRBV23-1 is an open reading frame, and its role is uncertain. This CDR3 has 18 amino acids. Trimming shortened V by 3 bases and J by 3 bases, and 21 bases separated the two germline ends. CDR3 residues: CASSHPVYGGQGKNIQYF. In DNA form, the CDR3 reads TGCGCCAGCAGTCACCCCGTGTACGGGGGCCAAGGCAAAAACATTCAGTACTTC.

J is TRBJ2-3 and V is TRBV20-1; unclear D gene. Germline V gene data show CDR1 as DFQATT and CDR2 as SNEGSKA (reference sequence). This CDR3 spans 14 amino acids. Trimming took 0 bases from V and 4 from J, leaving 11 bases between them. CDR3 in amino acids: CSARESTGPDTQYF. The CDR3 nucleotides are TGCAGTGCTAGAGAGTCCACCGGCCCAGATACGCAGTATTTT.

CDR3 in amino acids: CASSIPGPYNEQFF. The DNA of the CDR3 is TGTGCCAGTAGTATCCCGGGACCCTACAATGAGCAGTTCTTC. This sequence joins TRBV19 and TRBJ2-1; possibly TRBD1 or TRBD2 for D (5 bases each). V gave up 3 bases and J gave up 2 bases, with 8 bases separating them. The CDR3 sequence is 14 residues long. Germline CDR1 is LNHDA and CDR2 is SQIVND (reference sequence).

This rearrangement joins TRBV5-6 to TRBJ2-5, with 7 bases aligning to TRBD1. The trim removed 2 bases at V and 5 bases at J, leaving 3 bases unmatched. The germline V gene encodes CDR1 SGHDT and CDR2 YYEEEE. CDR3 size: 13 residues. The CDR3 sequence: CASSFGTVETQYF. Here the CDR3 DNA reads TGTGCCAGCAGCTTCGGGACAGTTGAGACCCAGTACTTC.

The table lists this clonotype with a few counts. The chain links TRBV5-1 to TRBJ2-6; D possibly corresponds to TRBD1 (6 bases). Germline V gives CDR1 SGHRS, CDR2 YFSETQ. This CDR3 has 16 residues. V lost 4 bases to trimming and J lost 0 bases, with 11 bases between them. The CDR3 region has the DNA TGCGCCAGCAGCCAGACAGGTACCTCTGGGGCCAACGTCCTGACTTTC. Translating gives CASSQTGTSGANVLTF.

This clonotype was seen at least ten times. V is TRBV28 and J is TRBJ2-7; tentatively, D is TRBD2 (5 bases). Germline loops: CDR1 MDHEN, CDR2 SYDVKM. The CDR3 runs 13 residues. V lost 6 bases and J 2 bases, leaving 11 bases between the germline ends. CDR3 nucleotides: TGTGCCAGCAGCCCTCCCGGGGCCTACGAGCAGTACTTC. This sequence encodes CASSPPGAYEQYF.

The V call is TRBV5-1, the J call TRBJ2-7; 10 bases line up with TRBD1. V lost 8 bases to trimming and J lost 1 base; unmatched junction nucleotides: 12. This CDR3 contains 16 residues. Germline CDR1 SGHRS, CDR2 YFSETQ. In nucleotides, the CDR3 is TGCGCCAGTAGTCCTATGGGACAGGGGTCATCCTACGAGCAGTACTTC. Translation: CASSPMGQGSSYEQYF.

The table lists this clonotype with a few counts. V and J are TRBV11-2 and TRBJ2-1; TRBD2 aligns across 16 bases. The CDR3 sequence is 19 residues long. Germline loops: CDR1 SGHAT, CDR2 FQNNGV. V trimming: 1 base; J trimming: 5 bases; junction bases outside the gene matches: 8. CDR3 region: CASSLVGTSGGAGHNEQFF. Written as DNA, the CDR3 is TGTGCCAGCAGCTTAGTAGGGACTAGCGGGGGGGCGGGGCACAATGAGCAGTTCTTC.

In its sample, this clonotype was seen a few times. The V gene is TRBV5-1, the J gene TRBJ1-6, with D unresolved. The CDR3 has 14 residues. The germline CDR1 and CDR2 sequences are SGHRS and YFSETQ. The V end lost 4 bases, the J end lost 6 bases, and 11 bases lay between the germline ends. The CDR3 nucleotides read TGCGCCAGCAGCCGGGAGGCAGCTAATTCACCCCTCCACTTT. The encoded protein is CASSREAANSPLHF.

This CDR3 is CASSYAMGAYEQYF. The CDR3 coding sequence is TGTGCCAGCAGTTACGCCATGGGGGCTTACGAGCAGTACTTC. The rearrangement joins TRBV6-5 to TRBJ2-7; D might be TRBD1 (6 bases). Per the germline V gene, CDR1 is MNHEY and CDR2 is SVGAGI. The CDR3 contains 14 residues. The V and J ends lost 2 bases and 4 bases respectively, with 12 bases between them.

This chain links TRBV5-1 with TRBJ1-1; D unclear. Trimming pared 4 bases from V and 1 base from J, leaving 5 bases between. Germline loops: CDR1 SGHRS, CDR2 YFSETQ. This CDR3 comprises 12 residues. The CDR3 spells CASSRKNTEAFF. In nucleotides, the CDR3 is TGCGCCAGCAGCCGCAAGAACACTGAAGCTTTCTTT.

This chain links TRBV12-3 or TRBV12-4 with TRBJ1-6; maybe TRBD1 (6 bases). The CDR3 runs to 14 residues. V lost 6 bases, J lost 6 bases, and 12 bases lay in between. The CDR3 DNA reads TGTGCCAGCAGATCGACAGGAAGTAATTCACCCCTCCACTTT. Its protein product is CASRSTGSNSPLHF.

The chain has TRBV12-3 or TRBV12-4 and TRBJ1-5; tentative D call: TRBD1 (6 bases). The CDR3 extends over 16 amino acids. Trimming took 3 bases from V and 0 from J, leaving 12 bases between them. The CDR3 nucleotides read TGTGCCAGCAGTTTTGGGGGCAGCCATAGCAATCAGCCCCAGCATTTT. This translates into CASSFGGSHSNQPQHF.

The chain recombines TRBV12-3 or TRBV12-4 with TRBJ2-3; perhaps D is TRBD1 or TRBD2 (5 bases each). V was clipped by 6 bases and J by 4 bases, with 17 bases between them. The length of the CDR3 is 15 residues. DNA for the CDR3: TGTGCCAGCAGGCTGAGGTGGGGGTCCCCAGATACGCAGTATTTT. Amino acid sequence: CASRLRWGSPDTQYF.

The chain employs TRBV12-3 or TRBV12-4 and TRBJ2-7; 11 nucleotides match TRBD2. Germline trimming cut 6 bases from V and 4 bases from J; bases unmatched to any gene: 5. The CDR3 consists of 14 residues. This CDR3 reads CASRTSGRGYEQYF. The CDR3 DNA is TGTGCCAGCAGAACTAGCGGGAGAGGTTACGAGCAGTACTTC.

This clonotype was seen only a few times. The CDR3 sequence: CASSPPTRGQNEKLFF. In nucleotides, the CDR3 is TGTGCCAGCTCACCACCAACCAGGGGCCAAAATGAAAAACTGTTTTTT. V gene TRBV18 combines with J gene TRBJ1-4; D might be TRBD1 (6 bases). Trimming shortened V by 0 bases and J by 5 bases, and 13 bases separated the two germline ends. In germline, CDR1 is KGHSH, CDR2 LQKENI. The length of the CDR3 is 16 residues.

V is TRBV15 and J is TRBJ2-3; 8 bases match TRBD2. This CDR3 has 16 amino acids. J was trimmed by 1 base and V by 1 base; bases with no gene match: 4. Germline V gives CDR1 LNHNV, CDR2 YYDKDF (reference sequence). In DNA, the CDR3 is TGTGCCACCAGCAGAGGCTCAGCGGGGGGCACAGATACGCAGTATTTT. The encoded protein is CATSRGSAGGTDTQYF. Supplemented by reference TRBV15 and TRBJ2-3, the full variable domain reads DAMVIQNPRYQVTQFGKPVTLSCSQTLNHNVMYWYQQKSSQAPKLLFHYYDKDFNNEADTPDNFQSRRPNTSFCFLDIRSPGLGDTAMYLCATSRGSAGGTDTQYFGPGTRLTVL.

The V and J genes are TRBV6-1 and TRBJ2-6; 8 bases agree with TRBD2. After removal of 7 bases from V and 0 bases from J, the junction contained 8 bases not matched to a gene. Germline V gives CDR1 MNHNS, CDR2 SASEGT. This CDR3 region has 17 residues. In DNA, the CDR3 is TGTGCCAGCACCGCGGGGGGAGGGGGCTCTGGGGCCAACGTCCTGACTTTC. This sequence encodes CASTAGGGGSGANVLTF.